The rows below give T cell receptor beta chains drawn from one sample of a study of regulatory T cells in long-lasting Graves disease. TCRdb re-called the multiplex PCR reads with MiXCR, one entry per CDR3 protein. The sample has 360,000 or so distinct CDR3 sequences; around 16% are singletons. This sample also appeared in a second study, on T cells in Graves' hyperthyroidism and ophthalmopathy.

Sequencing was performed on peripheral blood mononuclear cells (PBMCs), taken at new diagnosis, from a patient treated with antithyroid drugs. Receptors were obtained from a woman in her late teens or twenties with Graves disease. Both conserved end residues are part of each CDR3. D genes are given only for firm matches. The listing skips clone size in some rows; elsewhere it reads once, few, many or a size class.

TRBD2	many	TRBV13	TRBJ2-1	CASSPEGLAGGREQFF	TGTGCCAGCAGCCCAGAGGGCCTAGCGGGCGGACGTGAGCAGTTCTTC
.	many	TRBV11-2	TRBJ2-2	CASSFGGRSNTGELFF	TGTGCCAGCAGCTTTGGTGGCAGGTCGAACACCGGGGAGCTGTTTTTT
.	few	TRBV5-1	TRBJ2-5	CASSLAQGETQYF	TGTGCCAGCAGCTTGGCCCAGGGAGAGACCCAGTACTTC
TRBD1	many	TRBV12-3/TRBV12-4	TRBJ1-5	CASSWDRRDQPQHF	TGTGCCAGCAGTTGGGACAGGAGAGATCAGCCCCAGCATTTT
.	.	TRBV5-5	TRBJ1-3	CASAKTGTSGNTIYF	TGTGCCAGCGCAAAGACCGGGACCTCTGGAAACACCATATATTTT
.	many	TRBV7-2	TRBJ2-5	CASSLPGPGETQYF	TGTGCCAGCAGCTTACCGGGGCCTGGGGAGACCCAGTACTTC
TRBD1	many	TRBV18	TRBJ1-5	CASSPQDRGNQPQHF	TGTGCCAGCTCACCACAGGACAGGGGTAATCAGCCCCAGCATTTT
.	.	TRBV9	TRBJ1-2	CASSPGGAYKYGYTF	TGTGCCAGCAGCCCGGGGGGGGCGTATAAGTATGGCTACACCTTC
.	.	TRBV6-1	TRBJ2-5	CASLRKTEQETQYF	TGTGCCAGTCTCCGGAAGACAGAGCAAGAGACCCAGTACTTC
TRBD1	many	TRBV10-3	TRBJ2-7	CAISEGTGVQEQYF	TGTGCCATCAGTGAGGGGACAGGGGTTCAAGAGCAGTACTTC
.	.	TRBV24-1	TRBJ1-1	CATRQDGITEAFF	TGTGCCACCAGACAGGACGGAATCACTGAAGCTTTCTTT
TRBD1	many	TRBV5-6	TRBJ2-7	CASSAGQGYEQYF	TGTGCCAGCAGCGCGGGACAGGGCTACGAGCAGTACTTC
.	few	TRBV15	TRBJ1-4	CATSRDLPGISISNEKLFF	TGTGCCACCAGCAGAGATCTCCCGGGAATCTCAATCTCTAATGAAAAACTGTTTTTT
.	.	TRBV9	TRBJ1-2	CASSVAGGPDGYTF	TGTGCCAGCAGCGTAGCGGGGGGCCCAGATGGCTACACCTTC
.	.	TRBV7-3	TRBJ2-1	CASTIDSHNGQFF	TGTGCCAGCACCATCGACTCACACAATGGGCAGTTCTTC
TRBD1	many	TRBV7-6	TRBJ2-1	CASSKTGAAYNEQFF	TGTGCCAGCAGCAAGACAGGGGCCGCCTACAATGAGCAGTTCTTC
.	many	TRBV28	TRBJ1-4	CASTPSGIREKLFF	TGTGCCAGCACCCCGTCTGGAATACGAGAAAAACTGTTTTTT
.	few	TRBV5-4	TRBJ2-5	CASNLGLDPGTQYF	TGTGCCAGCAACTTGGGACTGGACCCCGGGACCCAGTACTTC
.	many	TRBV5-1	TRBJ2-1	CASSLAGDEQFF	TGCGCCAGCAGCTTGGCCGGGGATGAGCAGTTCTTC
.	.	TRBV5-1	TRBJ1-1	CASRASPRQSNTEAFF	TGCGCCAGCAGAGCTTCTCCTCGGCAATCGAACACTGAAGCTTTCTTT
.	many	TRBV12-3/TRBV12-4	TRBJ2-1	CASRSWGRGEQFF	TGTGCCAGTCGAAGTTGGGGGCGAGGTGAGCAGTTCTTC
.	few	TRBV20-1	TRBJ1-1	CSVEDQGITEAFF	TGCAGTGTCGAAGATCAGGGGATCACTGAAGCTTTCTTT
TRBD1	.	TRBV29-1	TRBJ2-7	CSVEGDRETYEQYF	TGCAGCGTTGAGGGGGACAGGGAAACCTACGAGCAGTACTTC
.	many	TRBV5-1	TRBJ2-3	CASSLLAREDTQYF	TGCGCCAGCAGCTTGTTAGCGAGGGAGGATACGCAGTATTTT
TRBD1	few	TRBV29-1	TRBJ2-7	CSVEPLSGDRFHEQYF	TGCAGCGTTGAACCACTATCCGGGGACAGGTTCCACGAGCAGTACTTC
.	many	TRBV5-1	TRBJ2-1	CASRSRLDYNEQFF	TGCGCCAGCAGATCGAGACTAGACTACAATGAGCAGTTCTTC
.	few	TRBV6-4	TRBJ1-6	CASSDSELNNSPLHF	TGTGCCAGCAGTGACTCAGAGTTGAATAATTCACCCCTCCACTTT
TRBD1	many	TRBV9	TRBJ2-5	CASSVGGGGETQYF	TGTGCCAGCAGCGTAGGAGGGGGCGGGGAGACCCAGTACTTC
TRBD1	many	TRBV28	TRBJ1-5	CASSFGQGNQPQHF	TGTGCCAGCAGCTTTGGACAGGGCAATCAGCCCCAGCATTTT
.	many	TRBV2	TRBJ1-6	CASSEHLVQKGSPLHF	TGTGCCAGCAGTGAACACTTAGTCCAGAAGGGTTCACCCCTCCACTTT
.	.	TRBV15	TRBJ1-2	CATSRDRGSDTF	TGTGCCACCAGCAGAGATCGGGGGAGCGACACCTTC
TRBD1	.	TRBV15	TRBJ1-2	CATSARDREGYTF	TGTGCCACCAGCGCAAGGGACAGGGAAGGCTACACCTTC
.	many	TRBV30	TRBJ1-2	CAWSSAGGYTF	TGTGCCTGGAGTAGTGCGGGTGGCTACACCTTC
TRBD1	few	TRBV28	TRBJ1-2	CASSLSDRGLFGYTF	TGTGCCAGCAGTTTATCCGACAGGGGGCTTTTTGGCTACACCTTC
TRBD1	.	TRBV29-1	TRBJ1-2	CSVHQGQGGGYTF	TGCAGCGTCCACCAGGGACAGGGGGGCGGCTACACCTTC
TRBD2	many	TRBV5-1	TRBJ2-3	CASSPGLAADTQYF	TGTGCCAGCAGCCCAGGACTAGCCGCAGATACGCAGTATTTT
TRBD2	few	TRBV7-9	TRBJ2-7	CASSATTSGSYEQYF	TGTGCCAGCAGCGCCACGACTAGCGGCTCCTACGAGCAGTACTTC
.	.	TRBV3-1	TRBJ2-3	CASSHRQLATDTQYF	TGCGCCAGCAGCCATAGGCAGCTCGCCACAGATACGCAGTATTTT
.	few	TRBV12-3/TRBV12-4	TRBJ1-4	CASSFPGANEKLFF	TGTGCCAGCAGTTTCCCAGGGGCTAATGAAAAACTGTTTTTT
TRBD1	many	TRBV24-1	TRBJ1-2	CATSDSFNRDRGYYGYTF	TGTGCCACCAGTGATTCCTTTAACCGGGACAGGGGGTACTATGGCTACACCTTC
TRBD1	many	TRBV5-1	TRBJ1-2	CASSPWDRGRMKLGYTF	TGCGCCAGCAGCCCGTGGGACAGGGGGCGGATGAAGCTTGGCTACACCTTC
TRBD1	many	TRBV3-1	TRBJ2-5	CASSHGRDRGGETQYF	TGTGCCAGCAGCCATGGCCGGGACAGGGGAGGGGAGACCCAGTACTTC
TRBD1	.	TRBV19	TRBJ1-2	CASSISGQGARGYTF	TGTGCCAGTAGTATCTCCGGGCAGGGGGCGCGTGGCTACACCTTC
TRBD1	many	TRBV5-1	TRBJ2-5	CASRTGERETQYF	TGCGCCAGCAGGACAGGGGAGAGAGAGACCCAGTACTTC
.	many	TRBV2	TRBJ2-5	CASIGRKMGPTETRLQETQYF	TGTGCCAGCATAGGGAGGAAAATGGGGCCGACGGAAACGCGATTACAAGAGACCCAGTACTTC
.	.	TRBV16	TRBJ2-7	CASSQLGLHEQYF	TGTGCCAGCAGCCAATTGGGACTCCACGAGCAGTACTTC
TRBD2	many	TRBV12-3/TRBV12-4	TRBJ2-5	CASSLGLAKTQYF	TGTGCCAGCAGTTTAGGACTAGCGAAGACCCAGTACTTC
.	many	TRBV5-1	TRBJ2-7	CASSPNPGTYEQYF	TGCGCCAGCAGCCCTAACCCTGGGACCTACGAGCAGTACTTC
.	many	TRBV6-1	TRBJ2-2	CAISDNTGELFF	TGTGCCATTAGCGATAACACCGGGGAGCTGTTTTTT
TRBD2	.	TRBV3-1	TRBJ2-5	CASSQSGTSFETQYF	TGTGCCAGCAGCCAATCCGGGACTAGCTTCGAGACCCAGTACTTC
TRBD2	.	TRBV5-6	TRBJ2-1	CASTTSRAYNEQFF	TGTGCCAGCACGACTAGCCGGGCATACAATGAGCAGTTCTTC
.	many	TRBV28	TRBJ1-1	CASSLLGQNTEAFF	TGTGCCAGCAGTTTATTAGGGCAGAACACTGAAGCTTTCTTT
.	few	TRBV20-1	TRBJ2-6	CSASFRSAGANVLTF	TGCAGTGCTAGCTTCCGGTCGGCTGGGGCCAACGTCCTGACTTTC